This T cell receptor (beta chain) was obtained from a study of shared clonotypes between healthy human individuals. The CDR3 runs 14 residues. V lost 5 bases and J lost 2, with 13 bases in between. Germline V gene data show CDR1 as SGHTA and CDR2 as FQGTGA. Only in-frame clones appear in the TCRdb table, and some are missing; sequencing was by immunoSEQ multiplex PCR. This sample carries roughly 2 million clones, 90% to 96% of them seen once, and the ten largest clones take less than 0.15%. The chain uses TRBV7-3 and TRBJ2-7, with D unclear. The specimen was naive CD4+ T cells sorted from blood. The subset: CD45RA+ positively selected. This receptor was taken from a man aged 18 to 29 in good health. In DNA form, the CDR3 reads TGTGCCAGCAGCGACTCGGACCGACCCTACGAGCAGTACTTC. Translating it yields CASSDSDRPYEQYF.